This TCR beta chain is drawn from a study of technical replicates of blood from a few donors. This clone showed up just once. Germline lookup yields CDR1 SGHTA and CDR2 FQGTGA. The CDR3 length is 15 residues. Trimming left V 1 base short and J 5 bases short, with 14 bases between. Sequenced by immunoSEQ multiplex PCR; TCRdb stores in-frame clones only, minus some. The sample carries roughly 79,000 clones, 81% recorded once. This chain uses TRBV7-3 with TRBJ2-5; D is possibly TRBD2 (7 bases). Sequenced: PBMCs. The TCR was taken from a human donor in good health. Some clones in this sample may be carry-over from other donors' samples. The CDR3 is CASSLRGGAGETQYF. In DNA, the CDR3 is TGTGCCAGCAGCTTAAGGGGGGGGGCAGGTGAGACCCAGTACTTC.